The 5 T cell receptor beta chains below come from one sample, sequenced in a study of blood T cell repertoires in COVID-19. Measured with immunoSEQ multiplex PCR; TCRdb has only the in-frame clones, and not every one. The data show a few hundred thousand clones, with about nine tenths seen just once and just over 1% held by the top ten. Material for sequencing was PBMCs or T cells enriched from blood (not recorded which). The receptors derive from a woman younger than 45 who had been exposed to COVID-19.

In this sample, this clone turned up a few times. The chain joins TRBV7-2 to TRBJ1-5, with 10 bases identical to TRBD1. J lost 3 bases, V lost 5 bases, and 4 bases had no gene match. The CDR3 sequence is 15 residues long. The V gene's germline CDR1 is SGHTA and CDR2 FQGNSA. CDR3 DNA: TGTGCCAGCAGCGGGGGGACAGGGGCCAATCAGCCCCAGCATTTT. The encoded protein is CASSGGTGANQPQHF.

The rearrangement links TRBV28 to TRBJ1-5; TRBD1 agrees at 8 bases. The V segment lost 4 bases and the J segment 6 bases; nucleotides outside the gene matches: 8. CDR3 length: 15 residues. CDR1 and CDR2 (germline): MDHEN, SYDVKM. CDR3 protein: CASSYGGQGSQPQHF. The CDR3 coding sequence is TGTGCCAGCAGTTACGGTGGACAGGGCAGTCAGCCCCAGCATTTT.

The chain employs TRBV13 and TRBJ2-1; weak D call: TRBD2 (5 bases). CDR3 length equals 15 residues. CDR1 PRHDT and CDR2 FYEKMQ come from the germline V gene (reference sequence). Trimming took 5 bases from V and 0 from J, leaving 11 bases between them. The CDR3 sequence: CASSRVGSSYNEQFF. As DNA, the CDR3 is TGTGCCAGCAGCCGCGTGGGGAGCTCCTACAATGAGCAGTTCTTC.

This chain links TRBV19 with TRBJ1-1; perhaps TRBD1 as D (5 bases). Trimming cost V 7 bases and J 5 bases, with 17 bases left between them. CDR1 is LNHDA and CDR2 is SQIVND in the germline V gene (reference sequence). The CDR3 runs to 14 residues. The CDR3 region has the DNA TGTGCCAGTATTCCCCAGGGAGGGAGGACTGAAGCTTTCTTT. Protein sequence: CASIPQGGRTEAFF.

The rearrangement joins TRBV10-3 to TRBJ2-2; TRBD1 aligns across 7 bases. Germline CDR1 reads ENHRY; CDR2 reads SYGVKD. Trimming took 6 bases from V and 7 from J; bases not matched to a gene: 8. CDR3 length: 14 amino acids. The CDR3 DNA reads as TGTGCCATCAGGGCAGGGGGTGACGGCGGGGAGCTGTTTTTT. The encoded protein is CAIRAGGDGGELFF.